Detailed here is one T cell receptor beta chain. Its antigen is unidentified. A read error may explain this, as a much larger clone is one base away. RNA fractions of 10%, 30% or 50% and roughly 17,000 to 1,100,000 sorted cells were the source of naive CD8 libraries. Sorting captured naive CD8 T cells as CD8+CD4-CCR7+CD45RA+. The sample originates from a study of molecular identifiers for immune sequencing clone quantification. Study-level results: Identical TCR molecules sharing a barcode could underestimate highly expanded clone sizes.

Germline V gives CDR1 DFQATT, CDR2 SNEGSKA (reference sequence). The CDR3 length is 11 residues. The germline V and J ends were trimmed by 6 bases and 9 bases, with 15 bases remaining between them. A single record per CDR3 protein comes from TCRdb applying MiXCR to the PCR reads. The sample lists some 100,000 distinct CDR3 sequences, around 33% occurring once. The TCR sequence derives from a human donor in good health. Some libraries in this study had Jurkat cell RNA spiked in. The specimen was naive CD8+ T cells from blood, with Jurkat cell RNA spiked in. Indicated subset: FACS-sorted CD8+CD4-CCR7+CD45RA+ naive T cells. The chain joins TRBV20-1 to TRBJ2-7; no firm D call. The CDR3 protein is CSARPGWVQYF. The CDR3 DNA reads TGCAGTGCGAGGCCCGGTTGGGTGCAGTACTTC.